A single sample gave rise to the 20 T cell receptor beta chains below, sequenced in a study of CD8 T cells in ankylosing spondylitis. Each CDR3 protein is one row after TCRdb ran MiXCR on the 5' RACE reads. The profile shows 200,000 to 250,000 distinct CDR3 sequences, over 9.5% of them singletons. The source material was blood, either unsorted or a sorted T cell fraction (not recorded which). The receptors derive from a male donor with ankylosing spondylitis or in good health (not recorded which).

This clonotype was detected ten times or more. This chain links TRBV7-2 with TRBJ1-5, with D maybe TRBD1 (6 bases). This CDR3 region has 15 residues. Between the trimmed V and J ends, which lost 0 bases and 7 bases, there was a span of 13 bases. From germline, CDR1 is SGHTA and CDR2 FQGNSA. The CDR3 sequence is CASSLAGGGGQPQHF. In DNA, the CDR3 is TGTGCCAGCAGCTTAGCGGGGGGCGGTGGGCAGCCCCAGCATTTT.

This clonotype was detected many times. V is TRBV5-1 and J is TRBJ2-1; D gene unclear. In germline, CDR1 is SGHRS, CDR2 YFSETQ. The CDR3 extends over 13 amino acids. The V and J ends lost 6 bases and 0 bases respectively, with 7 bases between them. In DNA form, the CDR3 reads TGCGCCAGCACTTCGTTCTCCTACAATGAGCAGTTCTTC. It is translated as CASTSFSYNEQFF.

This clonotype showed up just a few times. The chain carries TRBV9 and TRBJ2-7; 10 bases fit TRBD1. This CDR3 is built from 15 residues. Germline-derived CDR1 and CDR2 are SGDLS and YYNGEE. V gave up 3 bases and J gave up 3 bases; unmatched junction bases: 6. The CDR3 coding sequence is TGTGCCAGCAGCGCGGGGACAGGGGTTGGCTACGAGCAGTACTTC. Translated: CASSAGTGVGYEQYF.

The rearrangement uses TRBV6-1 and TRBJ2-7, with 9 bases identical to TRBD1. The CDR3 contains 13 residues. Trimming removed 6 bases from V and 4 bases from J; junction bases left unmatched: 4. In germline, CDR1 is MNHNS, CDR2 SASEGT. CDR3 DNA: TGTGCCAGCAGCAAAGGACAGGGGTACGAGCAGTACTTC. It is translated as CASSKGQGYEQYF.

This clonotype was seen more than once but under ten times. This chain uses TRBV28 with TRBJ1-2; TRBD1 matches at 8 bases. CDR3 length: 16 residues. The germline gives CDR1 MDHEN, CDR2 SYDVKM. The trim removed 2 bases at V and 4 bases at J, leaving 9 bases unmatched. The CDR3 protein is CASSLITQGAGYGYTF. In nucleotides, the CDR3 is TGTGCCAGCAGTTTAATAACCCAGGGGGCCGGCTATGGCTACACCTTC.

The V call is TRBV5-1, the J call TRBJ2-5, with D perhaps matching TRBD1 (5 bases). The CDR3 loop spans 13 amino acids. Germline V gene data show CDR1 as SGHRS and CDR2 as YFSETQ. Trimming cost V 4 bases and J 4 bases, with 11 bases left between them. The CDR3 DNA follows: TGCGCCAGCAGCAGGGGTCTTGGAGAGACCCAGTACTTC. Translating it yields CASSRGLGETQYF.

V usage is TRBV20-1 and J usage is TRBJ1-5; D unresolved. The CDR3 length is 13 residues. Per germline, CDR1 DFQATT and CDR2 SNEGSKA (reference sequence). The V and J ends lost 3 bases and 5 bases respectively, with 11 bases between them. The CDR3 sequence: CSASAETHQPQHF. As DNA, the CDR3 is TGCAGTGCTAGTGCCGAAACTCATCAGCCCCAGCATTTT.

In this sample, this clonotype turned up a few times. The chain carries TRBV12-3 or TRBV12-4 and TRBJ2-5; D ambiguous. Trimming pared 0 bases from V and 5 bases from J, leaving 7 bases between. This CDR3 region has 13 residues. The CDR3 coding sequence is TGTGCCAGCAGTTTAGCGCGAAGGGAGACCCAGTACTTC. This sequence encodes CASSLARRETQYF.

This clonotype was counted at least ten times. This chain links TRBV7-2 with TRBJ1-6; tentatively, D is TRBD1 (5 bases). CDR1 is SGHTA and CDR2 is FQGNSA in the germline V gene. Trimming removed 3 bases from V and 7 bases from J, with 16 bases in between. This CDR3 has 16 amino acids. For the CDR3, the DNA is TGTGCCAGCAGCTTTCAGGGCAGACCATCCAATTCACCCCTCCACTTT. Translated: CASSFQGRPSNSPLHF. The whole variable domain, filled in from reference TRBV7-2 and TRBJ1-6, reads GAGVSQSPSNKVTEKGKDVELRCDPISGHTALYWYRQSLGQGLEFLIYFQGNSAPDKSGLPSDRFSAERTGGSVSTLTIQRTQQEDSAVYLCASSFQGRPSNSPLHFGNGTRLTVT.

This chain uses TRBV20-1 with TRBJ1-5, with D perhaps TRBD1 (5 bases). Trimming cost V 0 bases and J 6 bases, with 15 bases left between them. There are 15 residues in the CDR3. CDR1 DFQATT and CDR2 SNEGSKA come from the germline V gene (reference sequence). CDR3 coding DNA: TGCAGTGCTAGAGATGGGGCAGGTTTAGGTCAGCCCCAGCATTTT. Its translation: CSARDGAGLGQPQHF.

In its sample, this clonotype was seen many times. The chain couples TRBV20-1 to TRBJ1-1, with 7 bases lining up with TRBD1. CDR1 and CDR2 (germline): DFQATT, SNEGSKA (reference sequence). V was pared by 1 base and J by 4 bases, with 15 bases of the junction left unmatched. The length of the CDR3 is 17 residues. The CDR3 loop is CSARAPLLIQGSTEAFF. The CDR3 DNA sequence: TGCAGTGCTAGAGCCCCCTTACTAATACAGGGGTCCACTGAAGCTTTCTTT.

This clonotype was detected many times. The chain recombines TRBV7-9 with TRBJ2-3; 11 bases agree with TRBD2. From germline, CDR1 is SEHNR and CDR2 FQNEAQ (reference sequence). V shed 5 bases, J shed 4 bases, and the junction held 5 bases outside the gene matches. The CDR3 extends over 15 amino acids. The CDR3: CASSIYSGGADTQYF. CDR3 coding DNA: TGTGCCAGCAGCATTTATAGCGGGGGGGCAGATACGCAGTATTTT.

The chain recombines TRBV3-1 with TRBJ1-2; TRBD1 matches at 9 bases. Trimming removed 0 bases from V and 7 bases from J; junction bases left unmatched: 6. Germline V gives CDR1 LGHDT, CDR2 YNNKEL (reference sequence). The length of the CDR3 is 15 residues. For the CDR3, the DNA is TGTGCCAGCAGCCAAGATGGGACAGGGTCGGGTGGCTACACCTTC. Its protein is CASSQDGTGSGGYTF. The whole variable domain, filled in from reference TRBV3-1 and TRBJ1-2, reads DTAVSQTPKYLVTQMGNDKSIKCEQNLGHDTMYWYKQDSKKFLKIMFSYNNKELIINETVPNRFSPKSPDKAHLNLHINSLELGDSAVYFCASSQDGTGSGGYTFGSGTRLTVV.

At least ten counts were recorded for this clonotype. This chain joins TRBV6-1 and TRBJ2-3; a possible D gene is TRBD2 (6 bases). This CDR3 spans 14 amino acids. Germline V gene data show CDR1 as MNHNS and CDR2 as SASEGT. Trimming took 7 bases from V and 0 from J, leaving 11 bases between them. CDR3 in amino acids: CASKPGASTDTQYF. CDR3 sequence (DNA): TGTGCCAGCAAACCGGGAGCTAGCACAGATACGCAGTATTTT.

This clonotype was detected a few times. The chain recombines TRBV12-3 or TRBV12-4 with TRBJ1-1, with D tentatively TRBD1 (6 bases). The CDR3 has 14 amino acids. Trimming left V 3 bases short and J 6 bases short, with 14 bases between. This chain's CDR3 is CASSFGAGVPEAFF. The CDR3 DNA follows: TGTGCCAGCAGTTTTGGCGCAGGGGTTCCTGAAGCTTTCTTT.

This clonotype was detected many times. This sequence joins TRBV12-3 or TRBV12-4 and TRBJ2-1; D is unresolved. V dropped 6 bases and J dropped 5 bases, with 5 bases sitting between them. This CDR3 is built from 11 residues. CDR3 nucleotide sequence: TGTGCCAGCAGCTTGAACAATGAGCAGTTCTTC. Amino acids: CASSLNNEQFF.

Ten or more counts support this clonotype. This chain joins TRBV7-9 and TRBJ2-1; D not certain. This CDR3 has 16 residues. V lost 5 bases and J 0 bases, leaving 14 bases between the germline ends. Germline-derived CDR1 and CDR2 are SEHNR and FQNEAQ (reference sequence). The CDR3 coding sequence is TGTGCCAGCAGCCCAAAAACGGACCTCTCCTACAATGAGCAGTTCTTC. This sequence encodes CASSPKTDLSYNEQFF.

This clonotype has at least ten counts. CDR3 protein: CASSYQAETTDTQYF. The DNA of the CDR3 is TGCGCCAGCAGCTACCAAGCGGAAACCACAGATACGCAGTATTTT. This rearrangement joins TRBV5-1 to TRBJ2-3, with a tentative D call TRBD2 (5 bases). The V and J ends lost 3 bases and 2 bases respectively, with 13 bases between them. The germline V gene encodes CDR1 SGHRS and CDR2 YFSETQ. The CDR3 is made up of 15 amino acids.

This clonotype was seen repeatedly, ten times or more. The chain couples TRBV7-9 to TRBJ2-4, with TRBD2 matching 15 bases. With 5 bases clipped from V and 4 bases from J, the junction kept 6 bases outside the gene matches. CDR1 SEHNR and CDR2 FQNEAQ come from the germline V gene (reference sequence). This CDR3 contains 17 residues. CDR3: CASSVGLAGGRKNIQYF. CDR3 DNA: TGTGCCAGCAGCGTCGGACTAGCGGGGGGGCGAAAAAACATTCAGTACTTC.

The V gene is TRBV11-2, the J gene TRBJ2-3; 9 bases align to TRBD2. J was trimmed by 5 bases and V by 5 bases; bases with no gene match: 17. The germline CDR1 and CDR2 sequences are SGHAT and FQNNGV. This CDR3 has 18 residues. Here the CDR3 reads CASSAPSRAGGPLDTQYF. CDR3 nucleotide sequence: TGTGCCAGCAGCGCCCCGAGCAGGGCGGGGGGGCCTTTAGATACGCAGTATTTT.